Following are 17 T cell receptor beta chains from one sample sequenced in a study of blood T cells in healthy people across ages. Using a J-beta primer mix together with a sample-barcoded 5' primer, a second PCR was run for roughly 6 to 11 cycles. One entry per CDR3 protein, called by TCRdb with MiXCR from the 5' RACE reads. The table shows 1.5 million to 2 million distinct CDR3 sequences, with about 30% occurring only once. The sequenced sample was blood. All receptors come from a woman between 25 and 40 years old in good health.

Many counts were recorded for this clonotype. The rearrangement uses TRBV5-5 and TRBJ2-5; TRBD2 agrees at 8 bases. The length of the CDR3 is 16 residues. V was pared by 2 bases and J by 2 bases, with 8 bases of the junction left unmatched. CDR1 is SGHKS, CDR2 YYEKEE, per germline (reference sequence). The CDR3 sequence is CASSLSPTSGQETQYF. CDR3 nucleotides: TGTGCCAGCAGCTTATCCCCAACTAGCGGTCAAGAGACCCAGTACTTC.

The sample holds a few counts of this clonotype. This chain uses TRBV6-5 with TRBJ2-2; 10 bases map to TRBD2. Unmatched junction bases numbered 4, after V lost 6 bases and J lost 6 bases. The CDR3 sequence is 14 residues long. Germline assignment: CDR1 MNHEY and CDR2 SVGAGI. CDR3 bases: TGTGCCAGCAGGGATCTAGCGGGAGCCGGGGAGCTGTTTTTT. This translates into CASRDLAGAGELFF.

This clonotype was picked up a small number of times. The chain joins TRBV5-6 to TRBJ1-2; D call uncertain. The CDR3 sequence is 13 residues long. V was cut by 5 bases and J by 4 bases, with 12 bases left in between. The germline V gene has CDR1 SGHDT and CDR2 YYEEEE. CDR3 nucleotide sequence: TGTGCCAGCAGGGAAACGGCCACCTATGGCTACACCTTC. Translated, it gives CASRETATYGYTF.

The chain combines TRBV7-2 with TRBJ2-5; D might be TRBD2 (6 bases). The J call may be in error: the DNA end matches TRBJ2-7 better. CDR1 SGHTA and CDR2 FQGNSA come from the germline V gene. The CDR3 consists of 14 residues. The CDR3 bases are TGTGCCAGCAGCCCCAATCGGGGGTTTGGCGAGCAGTACTTC. This gives the protein CASSPNRGFGEQYF.

This clonotype occurred a few times. The chain employs TRBV7-2 and TRBJ1-5, with D unclear. In germline, CDR1 is SGHTA, CDR2 FQGNSA. Trimming took 2 bases from V and 4 from J, leaving 6 bases between them. This CDR3 comprises 13 residues. The CDR3 nucleotides read TGTGCCAGCAGCTTAACGTGGAATCAGCCCCAGCATTTT. It codes for CASSLTWNQPQHF. The whole variable domain, filled in from reference TRBV7-2 and TRBJ1-5, reads GAGVSQSPSNKVTEKGKDVELRCDPISGHTALYWYRQSLGQGLEFLIYFQGNSAPDKSGLPSDRFSAERTGGSVSTLTIQRTQQEDSAVYLCASSLTWNQPQHFGDGTRLSIL.

This clonotype was counted only a few times. The gene calls are TRBV2 and TRBJ2-1; 9 nucleotides align to TRBD2. Looked up from germline, CDR1 is SNHLY and CDR2 is FYNNEI. The CDR3 is 13 amino acids. After removal of 4 bases from V and 6 bases from J, the junction contained 1 base not matched to a gene. CDR3 DNA: TGTGCCAGCAGTGTACTAGCGGGCAATGAGCAGTTCTTC. This translates into CASSVLAGNEQFF.

This clonotype was found many times. The rearrangement joins TRBV10-3 to TRBJ2-1; no definite D call. The CDR3 sequence is 13 residues long. The germline gives CDR1 ENHRY, CDR2 SYGVKD. V was clipped by 3 bases and J by 8 bases, with 11 bases between them. CDR3 sequence reads: CAISEKQLDEQFF. CDR3 sequence (DNA): TGTGCCATCAGTGAAAAGCAGTTGGATGAGCAGTTCTTC.

The table lists this clonotype with a few counts. The chain links TRBV7-2 to TRBJ2-7; TRBD2 aligns across 7 bases. The germline CDR1 and CDR2 sequences are SGHTA and FQGNSA. The J segment lost 0 bases and the V segment lost 5 bases, leaving 7 bases of the junction unmatched. The CDR3 length is 15 residues. CDR3 nucleotide sequence: TGTGCCAGCAGCCTACGGAGCGGGAACTCCTACGAGCAGTACTTC. Residues: CASSLRSGNSYEQYF. The complete variable domain, with remaining parts taken from reference TRBV7-2 and TRBJ2-7, reads GAGVSQSPSNKVTEKGKDVELRCDPISGHTALYWYRQSLGQGLEFLIYFQGNSAPDKSGLPSDRFSAERTGGSVSTLTIQRTQQEDSAVYLCASSLRSGNSYEQYFGPGTRLTVT.

Regarding this clonotype: The junction and the germline gene differ at one end; a read error may be behind it. The chain couples TRBV7-2 to TRBJ1-2, with D perhaps matching TRBD1 (5 bases). This CDR3 is 13 amino acids long. The germline CDR1 and CDR2 sequences are SGHTA and FQGNSA. CDR3 protein: CANSLNAGGGYTF. The CDR3 coding sequence is TGTGCCAACAGCTTAAATGCCGGGGGTGGCTACACCTTC.

This clonotype has at least ten counts. This sequence joins TRBV20-1 and TRBJ2-7; 10 bases align to TRBD2. CDR1 is DFQATT, CDR2 SNEGSKA, per germline (reference sequence). V was pared by 4 bases and J by 2 bases, with 5 bases of the junction left unmatched. CDR3 length equals 14 residues. CDR3 nucleotides: TGCAGTGCTACAGCGGGAGGGTCCACCTACGAGCAGTACTTC. Its translation: CSATAGGSTYEQYF.

This clonotype has a handful of counts. The CDR3 DNA sequence: TGCGCCAGCAGCTTTCAGATGGATCAAGAGACCCAGTACTTC. This gives the protein CASSFQMDQETQYF. The chain is built from TRBV5-1 and TRBJ2-5; D remains ambiguous. Deletions cut 2 bases from V and 2 bases from J, with 10 bases between. Germline values: CDR1 SGHRS, CDR2 YFSETQ. The CDR3 spans 14 residues.

This clonotype came up a few times. This chain connects TRBV24-1 to TRBJ2-5; 9 nucleotides match TRBD1. Unmatched junction bases numbered 9, after V lost 3 bases and J lost 5 bases. The CDR3 runs to 16 residues. Looked up from germline, CDR1 is KGHDR and CDR2 is SFDVKD. The CDR3 nucleotides are TGTGCCACCAGTGATCCCGGGACAGGGCCGGGGGAGACCCAGTACTTC. This gives the protein CATSDPGTGPGETQYF.

This clonotype was detected a few times. The V and J genes are TRBV6-4 and TRBJ2-1; 7 bases map to TRBD2. This CDR3 region has 15 residues. Germline assignment: CDR1 MRHNA and CDR2 SNTAGT. V lost 4 bases to trimming and J lost 7 bases; unmatched junction nucleotides: 10. The DNA of the CDR3 is TGTGCCAGCAGTGGGACTAGTCTATCGCGGAATGAGCAGTTCTTC. This encodes CASSGTSLSRNEQFF.

The chain combines TRBV6-5 with TRBJ1-1; no firm D call. V was cut by 0 bases and J by 10 bases, with 9 bases left in between. Germline V lookup: CDR1 MNHEY, CDR2 SVGAGI. The CDR3 totals 12 residues. The CDR3 reads CASSYSRGIAFF. For the CDR3, the DNA is TGTGCCAGCAGTTACTCGAGAGGTATAGCTTTCTTT.

This clonotype was recorded at least ten times. V gene TRBV10-3 combines with J gene TRBJ2-7; either TRBD1 or TRBD2 may supply D (5 bases each). Germline V gene data show CDR1 as ENHRY and CDR2 as SYGVKD. This CDR3 spans 13 amino acids. Trimming left V 9 bases short and J 5 bases short, with 17 bases between. The CDR3 spells CAISGRSSNEQYF. The DNA for the CDR3 is TGTGCCATTTCGGGACGGTCCTCGAACGAGCAGTACTTC.

The rearrangement links TRBV28 to TRBJ1-1, with 8 bases that match TRBD1. Germline CDR1 and CDR2: MDHEN and SYDVKM. The CDR3 covers 15 residues. J was trimmed by 1 base and V by 3 bases; bases with no gene match: 4. CDR3 in DNA: TGTGCCAGCAGTTTGCTAGACAGGGGGAACACTGAAGCTTTCTTT. Translating gives CASSLLDRGNTEAFF.

The V and J genes are TRBV3-1 and TRBJ1-2, with 9 bases matching TRBD1. Per germline, CDR1 LGHDT and CDR2 YNNKEL (reference sequence). The junction had 11 bases not matched to a gene; V was cut back by 4 bases and J by 8 bases. The CDR3 is 15 amino acids. The DNA for the CDR3 is TGTGCCAGCAGCCGTCCTGGGACAGGGCCGCTCGGCTACACCTTC. Translating gives CASSRPGTGPLGYTF. The full variable domain, in which reference TRBV3-1 and TRBJ1-2 provide the parts outside the CDR3, is DTAVSQTPKYLVTQMGNDKSIKCEQNLGHDTMYWYKQDSKKFLKIMFSYNNKELIINETVPNRFSPKSPDKAHLNLHINSLELGDSAVYFCASSRPGTGPLGYTFGSGTRLTVV.